Listed below are T cell receptor beta chains from one sample, sequenced in a study of T cell repertoires in aging, cancer and after chemotherapy. TCRdb processed the multiplex PCR reads anew with MiXCR; each CDR3 protein has one entry. The data contain 580 or so distinct CDR3 sequences, roughly a third of them singletons. The sample consisted of blood. The receptor source for this set is a human donor with a solid tumor. The CDR3 runs from the conserved cysteine through the conserved F or W. The D gene is left open where the match is weak. Size is omitted from some rows. Given values are once, few, many or a class for expanded clones.

v_gene	d_gene	abundance	j_gene	CDR3aa	CDR3nt
TRBV6-6	.	large	TRBJ1-3	CASLGYSGNTIYF	TGTGCCAGCCTGGGGTACTCTGGAAACACCATATATTTT
TRBV10-1	.	large	TRBJ2-7	CASSESLGGSSYEQYF	TGCGCCAGCAGTGAGTCGTTGGGGGGCTCATCCTACGAGCAGTACTTC
TRBV6-6	.	large	TRBJ1-1	CASEEGQGRTEAFF	TGTGCCAGTGAAGAAGGGCAGGGGAGGACTGAAGCTTTCTTT
TRBV11-2	.	.	TRBJ1-6	CASSSRSVPINSPLHF	TGTGCCAGCAGCTCTCGGTCCGTTCCCATAAATTCACCCCTCCACTTT
TRBV5-5	.	large	TRBJ1-2	CASSFWQGNYGYTF	TGTGCCAGCAGCTTTTGGCAGGGTAACTATGGCTACACCTTC
TRBV6-1	TRBD1	.	TRBJ2-4	CASSEVLGQGGRNIQYF	TGTGCCAGCAGTGAAGTCCTAGGACAGGGGGGGAGGAACATTCAGTACTTC
TRBV18	.	few	TRBJ2-6	CASSPMGFSGANVLTF	TGTGCCAGCTCACCAATGGGATTCTCTGGGGCCAACGTCCTGACTTTC
TRBV7-9	.	.	TRBJ1-2	CASSFAGSNYGYTF	TGTGCCAGCAGCTTTGCAGGGTCAAACTATGGCTACACCTTC
TRBV5-1	.	.	TRBJ1-1	CASSSSPGQGQSAFF	TGCGCCAGCAGTAGCTCCCCGGGCCAGGGCCAGTCAGCTTTCTTT
TRBV6-5	.	large	TRBJ2-1	CASRQGIDYNEQFF	TGTGCCAGCAGACAGGGAATTGACTACAATGAGCAGTTCTTC
TRBV4-1	.	.	TRBJ1-5	CASSQVDMGFNQPQHF	TGCGCCAGCAGCCAAGTCGACATGGGATTCAATCAGCCCCAGCATTTT
TRBV20-1	.	large	TRBJ1-5	CSARAGTQPQHF	TGCAGTGCTAGAGCGGGGACGCAGCCCCAGCATTTT
TRBV19	.	.	TRBJ1-1	CSCGSWTEAFF	TGTTCCTGCGGGTCCTGGACTGAAGCTTTCTTT
TRBV20-1	TRBD2	.	TRBJ2-1	CSARDSTSIGQFF	TGCAGTGCTAGAGATTCGACTAGCATTGGGCAGTTCTTC
TRBV10-3	TRBD2	few	TRBJ2-4	CAISEAHLGLPIQYF	TGTGCCATCAGTGAGGCCCACCTGGGACTACCAATTCAGTACTTC
TRBV20-1	TRBD2	.	TRBJ2-1	CSASGLAGGVEQFF	TGCAGTGCTAGTGGACTAGCGGGAGGCGTTGAGCAGTTCTTC
TRBV10-2	.	few	TRBJ1-5	CASSVAGGSNQPQHF	TGCGCCAGCAGTGTAGCAGGAGGTAGCAATCAGCCCCAGCATTTT
TRBV12-3/TRBV12-4	.	large	TRBJ2-3	CASSLGWSDTQYF	TGTGCCAGCAGTTTGGGGTGGTCAGATACGCAGTATTTT
TRBV19	.	large	TRBJ1-2	CASSIRRRTNYGYTF	TGTGCCAGTAGTATAAGACGCAGGACTAACTATGGCTACACCTTC
TRBV6-1	.	large	TRBJ1-4	CASRSTGTPSEKLFF	TGTGCCAGCAGGAGTACAGGGACCCCCAGCGAAAAACTGTTTTTT
TRBV7-9	.	once	TRBJ2-7	CASSLAGQTYEQYF	TGTGCCAGCAGCTTAGCGGGCCAAACCTACGAGCAGTACTTC
TRBV24-1	.	.	TRBJ1-5	CATSDSGQSERPQHF	TGTGCCACCAGTGACTCTGGACAGTCGGAAAGGCCCCAGCATTTT
TRBV5-1	TRBD2	.	TRBJ2-5	CASSVLAGGGGETQYF	TGCGCCAGCAGCGTACTAGCGGGCGGCGGGGGAGAGACCCAGTACTTC
TRBV6-5	TRBD1	large	TRBJ1-1	CASSYSRTGRFGAFF	TGTGCCAGCAGTTACTCAAGGACAGGGAGGTTTGGAGCTTTCTTT
TRBV5-3	.	large	TRBJ1-2	CARSLPRDSIYGYTF	TGTGCCAGAAGCTTGCCGAGGGATAGTATCTATGGCTACACCTTC
TRBV29-1	TRBD2	once	TRBJ2-1	CSVTPSGGAVGGEQFF	TGCAGCGTAACGCCTAGCGGGGGGGCCGTCGGCGGTGAGCAGTTCTTC
TRBV18	.	once	TRBJ2-5	CASSPGSGQETQYF	TGTGCCAGCTCACCCGGATCGGGGCAAGAGACCCAGTACTTC
TRBV27	TRBD1	.	TRBJ1-1	CASRWLTGVNTEAFF	TGTGCCAGCAGGTGGCTAACAGGGGTAAACACTGAAGCTTTCTTT
TRBV7-2	.	few	TRBJ2-2	CASSLSTSSFTGELFF	TGTGCCAGCAGCTTAAGTACTAGCAGTTTCACCGGGGAGCTGTTTTTT
TRBV12-3/TRBV12-4	.	.	TRBJ2-6	CASSLELGRYSGANVLTF	TGTGCCAGCAGTTTAGAACTAGGACGGTACTCTGGGGCCAACGTCCTGACTTTC
TRBV20-1	.	.	TRBJ1-1	CSARPVGNTEAFF	TGCAGTGCTAGGCCTGTGGGTAACACTGAAGCTTTCTTT
TRBV15	.	hyperexpanded	TRBJ2-7	CATSSRDTRRKQYF	TGTGCCACCAGCAGCCGGGACACCCGTCGAAAGCAGTACTTC
TRBV4-2	.	.	TRBJ2-6	CASSQDIGASGANVLTF	TGTGCCAGCAGCCAAGATATAGGCGCCTCCGGGGCCAACGTCCTGACTTTC